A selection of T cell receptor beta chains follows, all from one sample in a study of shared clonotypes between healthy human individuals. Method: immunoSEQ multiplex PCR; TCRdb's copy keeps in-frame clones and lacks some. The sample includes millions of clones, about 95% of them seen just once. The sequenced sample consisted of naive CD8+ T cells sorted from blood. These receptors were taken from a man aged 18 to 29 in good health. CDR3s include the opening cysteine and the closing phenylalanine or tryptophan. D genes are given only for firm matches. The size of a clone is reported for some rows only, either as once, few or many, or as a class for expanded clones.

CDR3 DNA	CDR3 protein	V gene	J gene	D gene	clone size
TGCGCCAGCAGCTTGTATCGGGGGACTAATGAAAAACTGTTTTTT	CASSLYRGTNEKLFF	TRBV5-1	TRBJ1-4	.	.
TGTGCCAGCAGTGAAGTTCAATCTGGGTGGGTGGGGCAAGAGACCCAGTACTTC	CASSEVQSGWVGQETQYF	TRBV6-1	TRBJ2-5	.	.
TGTGCCAGCAGCGATTCGACAGGACAAGCTGAAGCTTTCTTT	CASSDSTGQAEAFF	TRBV7-9	TRBJ1-1	.	.
TGTGCCAGCAGCCTAGGGGGGCTATCGCCCGAGCAGTACTTC	CASSLGGLSPEQYF	TRBV11-2	TRBJ2-7	.	.
TGTGCCAGCAGTCTCTCGGGGGAGGAAGAGACCCAGTACTTC	CASSLSGEEETQYF	TRBV6-5	TRBJ2-5	.	.
TGTGCCAGCCGCCTAGAGGGGGACTGGAGGGAGCAGTACTTC	CASRLEGDWREQYF	TRBV27	TRBJ2-7	.	.
TGTGCCAGCAGTTTTGGGGTGCTACACACAGATACGCAGTATTTT	CASSFGVLHTDTQYF	TRBV27	TRBJ2-3	.	.
TGTGCCAGTAGCCCAGACAGGGATGAAAAACTGTTTTTT	CASSPDRDEKLFF	TRBV19	TRBJ1-4	TRBD1	once
TGTGCCAGCAGGCCGCCGGAGGGCGACTCCTACAATGAGCAGTTCTTC	CASRPPEGDSYNEQFF	TRBV7-9	TRBJ2-1	.	.
TGTGCCAGCAGCCTAGCGAACACTGAAGCTTTCTTT	CASSLANTEAFF	TRBV6-6	TRBJ1-1	.	.
TGCGCCAGCAGCCAAGATGTGGGAACGTCCTACGAGCAGTACTTC	CASSQDVGTSYEQYF	TRBV4-1	TRBJ2-7	.	once
TGCAGCGTTGTGCTAGCGGGGGGCGTCTCCTACAATGAGCAGTTCTTC	CSVVLAGGVSYNEQFF	TRBV29-1	TRBJ2-1	TRBD2	.
TGTGCCAGCAGTTCCCACGATCGTCGGGAAAAACTGTTTTTT	CASSSHDRREKLFF	TRBV27	TRBJ1-4	.	.
TGTGCCAGCAGTCCGGGTAGCTCCTATAATTCACCCCTCCACTTT	CASSPGSSYNSPLHF	TRBV2	TRBJ1-6	.	once
TGTGCCAGCAGCTTGCAAGGGAGCGCGGATGAGCAGTTCTTC	CASSLQGSADEQFF	TRBV9	TRBJ2-1	.	once
TGTGCCAGCAGCTTGGAGGGCGCGGCCGAGCAGTACTTC	CASSLEGAAEQYF	TRBV5-4	TRBJ2-7	.	.
TGTGCCAGCAGCTCCCCACGGGTGAATTCACCCCTCCACTTT	CASSSPRVNSPLHF	TRBV7-3	TRBJ1-6	.	.
TGCAGCGTTGATGGGTCCGGGGAGCTGTTTTTT	CSVDGSGELFF	TRBV29-1	TRBJ2-2	.	.
TGTGCCAGTAGTATGGGGCCAGGTGGCTACGAGCAGTACTTC	CASSMGPGGYEQYF	TRBV19	TRBJ2-7	.	.
TGTGCCAGCAGCTCCACGGGACTAGAGGGGAATGAGCAGTTCTTC	CASSSTGLEGNEQFF	TRBV7-9	TRBJ2-1	TRBD2	.
TGCGCCAGCAGCCCCGGGACTAGCGGGAGGGATTCCTACAATGAGCAGTTCTTC	CASSPGTSGRDSYNEQFF	TRBV4-3	TRBJ2-1	TRBD2	.
TGCGCCAGCAGCCAGGGACTAGCGGGTAGCTACGAGCAGTACTTC	CASSQGLAGSYEQYF	TRBV4-1	TRBJ2-7	TRBD2	.
TGTGCTAGTGGTTTCGCGGACCGGGACAGGGGAGTGATTGACACCATATATTTT	CASGFADRDRGVIDTIYF	TRBV12-5	TRBJ1-3	TRBD1	once
TGCAGCGTTGTAGGGAGCACAGATACGCAGTATTTT	CSVVGSTDTQYF	TRBV29-1	TRBJ2-3	.	.
TGTGCCACCAGCAGCCCCCCGCGGGGAGAGCAGTACTTC	CATSSPPRGEQYF	TRBV15	TRBJ2-7	.	once
TGTGCCAGCAGAAAAGGGGCGGGAACCTCCTACGAGCAGTACTTC	CASRKGAGTSYEQYF	TRBV6-1	TRBJ2-7	.	.
TGTGCCAGCAGCTTCAGCGGGGGGACCTACGAGCAGTACTTC	CASSFSGGTYEQYF	TRBV7-3	TRBJ2-7	TRBD2	.
TGTGCCATCACATCGTACTTTTCAAGTCGGTCCTACGAGCAGTACTTC	CAITSYFSSRSYEQYF	TRBV10-3	TRBJ2-7	.	.
TGTGCCAGCAGCTTAGTAGCAAGCGGGAGGTACAATGAGCAGTTCTTC	CASSLVASGRYNEQFF	TRBV7-6	TRBJ2-1	TRBD2	.
TGTGCCAGCAGCTTAACCGGGGGCGAGCAGTACTTC	CASSLTGGEQYF	TRBV7-9	TRBJ2-7	.	.
TGTGCCAGCAGTTTATGGGGATTGGATGAGCAGTTCTTC	CASSLWGLDEQFF	TRBV27	TRBJ2-1	.	.
TGTGCCAGCAGCTGGGGACTAGAGGGAGATACGCAGTATTTT	CASSWGLEGDTQYF	TRBV5-6	TRBJ2-3	TRBD2	.
TGTGCCAGCAGTGAATGGTCAGGGGGTGTTCTAACCGGGGAGCTGTTTTTT	CASSEWSGGVLTGELFF	TRBV6-1	TRBJ2-2	TRBD1	.
TGTGCCAGCATCTTAACAACCCCCGACAGCTACTATGGCTACACCTTC	CASILTTPDSYYGYTF	TRBV2	TRBJ1-2	.	.
TGCGCCAGCAGCCAAATGTCGACTGGTTCCTACGAGCAGTACTTC	CASSQMSTGSYEQYF	TRBV4-1	TRBJ2-7	.	.
TGTGCCAGCAGCTTATTCGGCACAGATACGCAGTATTTT	CASSLFGTDTQYF	TRBV7-3	TRBJ2-3	.	.
TGTGCTAGCAGCTTAGCCGTTCTGGCAGTACCAGAGACCCAGTACTTC	CASSLAVLAVPETQYF	TRBV7-7	TRBJ2-5	.	.
TGTGCCAGCAGTGCAGTCGGGGGGTCCTACGAGCAGTACTTC	CASSAVGGSYEQYF	TRBV6-1	TRBJ2-7	TRBD2	.
TGTGCCAGTAGTCGCGACAGGGAGGGACGCGAGACCCAGTACTTC	CASSRDREGRETQYF	TRBV19	TRBJ2-5	.	.
TGTGCCAGCAGCTTGGTCGAGGAAAACACTGAAGCTTTCTTT	CASSLVEENTEAFF	TRBV5-8	TRBJ1-1	.	.
TGTGCCAGCAGTTTATCGCCCCAACGAATCGACGAATACTTC	CASSLSPQRIDEYF	TRBV27	TRBJ2-7	.	once
TGCGCCAGCAGTGAGTCGGAAGACCTTCGTCCACTGAATGAGCAGTTCTTC	CASSESEDLRPLNEQFF	TRBV10-2	TRBJ2-1	.	once
TGTGCCAGCAGCCTTTTCAACGACCTTTACTCCTACGAGCAGTACTTC	CASSLFNDLYSYEQYF	TRBV5-4	TRBJ2-7	.	.
TGTGCCAGCAGCCCCCCATTGAGGTCCCCTGGGAATTCACCCCTCCACTTT	CASSPPLRSPGNSPLHF	TRBV7-9	TRBJ1-6	.	.
TGTGCCAGCAGCTTAAGTTACGACAGGGCTTTGGGCTACACCTTC	CASSLSYDRALGYTF	TRBV13	TRBJ1-2	TRBD1	.
TGCGCCAGCAGTCTCGAGGAGCGGACCTACAATGAGCAGTTCTTC	CASSLEERTYNEQFF	TRBV5-1	TRBJ2-1	.	.
TGCGCCAGCAGCCACGGGACTAGCGGGGGGCAGACCCAGTACTTC	CASSHGTSGGQTQYF	TRBV5-1	TRBJ2-5	TRBD2	once
TGTGCCAGCAGCTTTGAGCCCAGCTTC	CASSFEPSF	TRBV11-3	TRBJ2-7	.	.
TGTGCCAGCAGTTCCGGACAGGGGGCTAGGCGGTACGAGCAGTACTTC	CASSSGQGARRYEQYF	TRBV27	TRBJ2-7	TRBD1	.